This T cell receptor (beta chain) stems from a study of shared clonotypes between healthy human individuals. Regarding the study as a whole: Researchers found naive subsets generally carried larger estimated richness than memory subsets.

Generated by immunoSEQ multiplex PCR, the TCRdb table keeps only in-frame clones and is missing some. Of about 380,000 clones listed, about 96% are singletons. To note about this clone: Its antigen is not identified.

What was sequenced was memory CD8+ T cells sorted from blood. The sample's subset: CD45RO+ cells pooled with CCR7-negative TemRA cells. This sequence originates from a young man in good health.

The CDR3 loop reads CASSLALAGEGDTQYF. CDR3 DNA: TGCGCCAGCAGCTTGGCTCTAGCGGGAGAGGGGGATACGCAGTATTTT. This chain links TRBV5-1 with TRBJ2-3, with 10 bases fitting TRBD2. Per germline, CDR1 SGHRS and CDR2 YFSETQ. This CDR3 has 16 amino acids. J lost 6 bases, V lost 0 bases, and 7 bases had no gene match.